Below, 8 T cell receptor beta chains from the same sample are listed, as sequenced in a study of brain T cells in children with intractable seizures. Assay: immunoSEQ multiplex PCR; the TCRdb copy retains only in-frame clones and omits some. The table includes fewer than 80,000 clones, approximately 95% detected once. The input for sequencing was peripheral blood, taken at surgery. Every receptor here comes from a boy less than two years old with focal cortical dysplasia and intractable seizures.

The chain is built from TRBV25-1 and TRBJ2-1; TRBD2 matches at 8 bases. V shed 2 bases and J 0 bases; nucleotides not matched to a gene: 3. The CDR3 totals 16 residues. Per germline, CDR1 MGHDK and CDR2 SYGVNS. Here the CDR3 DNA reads TGTGCCAGCAGTGAAATAGCGGGGAGCTCCTACAATGAGCAGTTCTTC. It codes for CASSEIAGSSYNEQFF.

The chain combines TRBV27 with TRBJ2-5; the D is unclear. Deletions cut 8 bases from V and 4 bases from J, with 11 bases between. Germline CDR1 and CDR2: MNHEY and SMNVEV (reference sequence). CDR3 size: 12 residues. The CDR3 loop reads CASGFKTETQYF. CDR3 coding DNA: TGTGCCAGCGGATTTAAAACAGAGACCCAGTACTTC.

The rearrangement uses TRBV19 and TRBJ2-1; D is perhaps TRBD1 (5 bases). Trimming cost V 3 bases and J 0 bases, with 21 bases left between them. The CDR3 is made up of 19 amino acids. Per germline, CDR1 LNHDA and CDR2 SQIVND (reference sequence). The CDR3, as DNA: TGTGCCAGTAGTATTTCTGCCCCAGGGTTTTGGAGCTCCTACAATGAGCAGTTCTTC. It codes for CASSISAPGFWSSYNEQFF.

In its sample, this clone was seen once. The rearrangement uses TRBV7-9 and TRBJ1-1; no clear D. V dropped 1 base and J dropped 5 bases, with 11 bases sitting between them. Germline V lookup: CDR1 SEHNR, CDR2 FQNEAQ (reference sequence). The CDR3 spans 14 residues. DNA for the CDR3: TGTGCCAGCAGCTTAGGGGTTTGGGCTACTGAAGCTTTCTTT. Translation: CASSLGVWATEAFF. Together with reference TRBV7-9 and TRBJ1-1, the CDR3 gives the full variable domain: DTGVSQNPRHKITKRGQNVTFRCDPISEHNRLYWYRQTLGQGPEFLTYFQNEAQLEKSRLLSDRFSAERPKGSFSTLEIQRTEQGDSAMYLCASSLGVWATEAFFGQGTRLTVV.

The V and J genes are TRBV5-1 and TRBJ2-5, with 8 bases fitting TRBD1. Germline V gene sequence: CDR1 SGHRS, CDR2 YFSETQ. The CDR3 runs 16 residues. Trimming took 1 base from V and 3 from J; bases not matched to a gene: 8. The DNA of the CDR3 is TGCGCCAGCAGCTTGTGGCAGGGGGCGTCAGAAGAGACCCAGTACTTC. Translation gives CASSLWQGASEETQYF.

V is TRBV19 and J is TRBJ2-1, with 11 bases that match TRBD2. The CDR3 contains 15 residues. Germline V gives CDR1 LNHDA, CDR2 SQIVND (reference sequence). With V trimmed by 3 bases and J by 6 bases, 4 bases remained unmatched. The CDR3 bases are TGTGCCAGTAGTATCTCCGGGACTAGCGGCAATGAGCAGTTCTTC. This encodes CASSISGTSGNEQFF.

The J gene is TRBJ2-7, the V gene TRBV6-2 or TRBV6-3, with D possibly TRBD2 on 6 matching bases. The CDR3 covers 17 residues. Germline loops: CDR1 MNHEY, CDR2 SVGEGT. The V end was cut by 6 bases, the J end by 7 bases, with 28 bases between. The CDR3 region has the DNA TGTGCCAGCAGCCCCCGTGTAGCGGCCTATACCACTACGGAGCAGTACTTC. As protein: CASSPRVAAYTTTEQYF.

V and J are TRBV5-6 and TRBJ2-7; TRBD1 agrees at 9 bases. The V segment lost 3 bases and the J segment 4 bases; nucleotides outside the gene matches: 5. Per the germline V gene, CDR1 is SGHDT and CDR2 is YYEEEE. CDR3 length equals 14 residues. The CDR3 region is CASSSDRGKYEQYF. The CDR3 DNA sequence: TGTGCCAGCAGCTCCGACAGGGGGAAATACGAGCAGTACTTC.